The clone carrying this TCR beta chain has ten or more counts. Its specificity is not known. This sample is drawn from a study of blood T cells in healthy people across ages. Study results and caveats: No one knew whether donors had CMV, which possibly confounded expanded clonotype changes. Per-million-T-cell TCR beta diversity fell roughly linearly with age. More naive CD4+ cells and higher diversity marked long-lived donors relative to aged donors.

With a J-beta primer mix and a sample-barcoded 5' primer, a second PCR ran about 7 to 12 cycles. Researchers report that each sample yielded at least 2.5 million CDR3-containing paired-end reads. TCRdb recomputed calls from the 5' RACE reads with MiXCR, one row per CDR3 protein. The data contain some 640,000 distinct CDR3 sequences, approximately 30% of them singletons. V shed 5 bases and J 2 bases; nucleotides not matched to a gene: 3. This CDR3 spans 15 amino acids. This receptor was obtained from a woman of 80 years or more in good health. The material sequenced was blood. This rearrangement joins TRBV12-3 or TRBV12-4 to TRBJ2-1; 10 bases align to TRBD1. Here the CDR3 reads CASSETGGTYNEQFF. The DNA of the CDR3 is TGTGCCAGCAGTGAGACAGGGGGCACCTACAATGAGCAGTTCTTC.